Shown below are 9 T cell receptor beta chains from a single sample sequenced in a study of blood T cell repertoires in COVID-19. Assay used: immunoSEQ multiplex PCR; TCRdb lists only in-frame clones, some missing. The data hold 450,000 or so clones, with 80% to 90% observed a single time. Sequenced: peripheral blood. The receptors derive from a man aged 18-30 years with COVID-19, enrolled during active disease.

The J gene is TRBJ2-2, the V gene TRBV10-2; no reliable D call. In germline, CDR1 is WSHSY, CDR2 SAAADI. Trimming stripped 6 bases from V and 1 base from J, with 9 bases between. This CDR3 spans 14 amino acids. The CDR3 coding sequence is TGCGCCAGCAGCAGAGCAGGGAACACCGGGGAGCTGTTTTTT. It codes for CASSRAGNTGELFF.

This chain joins TRBV29-1 and TRBJ2-3; 7 positions match TRBD2. V gave up 6 bases and J gave up 0 bases; unmatched junction bases: 24. CDR1 is SQVTM, CDR2 ANQGSEA, per germline. The CDR3 is 20 residues long. CDR3 sequence (DNA): TGCAGCGTGGGCCTCCCCCCTGGACTAGGAGAGGCATACAGCACAGATACGCAGTATTTT. It encodes CSVGLPPGLGEAYSTDTQYF.

The J gene is TRBJ1-3, the V gene TRBV7-2; D might be TRBD1 (6 bases). The CDR3 runs 15 residues. From germline, CDR1 is SGHTA and CDR2 FQGNSA. The ends were cut back, 4 bases at V and 4 bases at J, with 14 bases in the middle. The CDR3 here is CASSWWPGAGNTIYF. The DNA of the CDR3 is TGTGCCAGCAGCTGGTGGCCAGGGGCCGGAAACACCATATATTTT.

V gene TRBV12-5 combines with J gene TRBJ2-7; the D is unclear. CDR1 and CDR2 from the germline V gene are LGHNT and FRNRAP. This CDR3 region has 11 residues. V shed 5 bases and J shed 6 bases, with 8 bases lying between them. The DNA of the CDR3 is TGTGCTAGTGGTCAGATCTCCGAGCAGTACTTC. It yields the protein CASGQISEQYF.

The genes are TRBV30 and TRBJ1-4; no clear D. The CDR3 sequence is 15 residues long. The V gene's germline CDR1 is GTSNPN and CDR2 SVGIG (reference sequence). V gave up 4 bases and J gave up 8 bases, with 20 bases separating them. CDR3 protein: CAWTPPGSSSEKLFF. The CDR3 DNA is TGTGCCTGGACCCCGCCGGGCTCTAGCTCCGAAAAACTGTTTTTT.

The chain is built from TRBV4-1 and TRBJ2-1; D not resolved. Trimming took off 2 bases at V and 4 bases at J, with 3 bases between the two ends. Germline CDR1 is MGHRA and CDR2 is YSYEKL. The CDR3 contains 12 residues. The CDR3 is CASSQPYNEQFF. Written as DNA, the CDR3 is TGCGCCAGCAGCCAACCTTACAATGAGCAGTTCTTC.

V is TRBV13 and J is TRBJ1-2, with 10 bases fitting TRBD1. The CDR3 loop spans 15 amino acids. V lost 3 bases and J lost 4; bases outside the gene matches: 5. CDR1 is PRHDT, CDR2 FYEKMQ, per germline (reference sequence). DNA of the CDR3: TGTGCCAGCAGCTTGGGACAGGGGTTCGCCTATGGCTACACCTTC. It specifies CASSLGQGFAYGYTF.

CDR3 region: CASSFTTSSTDTQYF. In DNA, the CDR3 is TGTGCCAGCAGTTTTACTACTTCTAGCACAGATACGCAGTATTTT. The V and J genes are TRBV2 and TRBJ2-3, with D uncertain. The V gene's germline CDR1 is SNHLY and CDR2 FYNNEI. Trimming left V 5 bases short and J 0 bases short, with 12 bases between. This CDR3 is built from 15 residues.

This chain joins TRBV11-2 and TRBJ2-2; 10 nucleotides agree with TRBD1. Germline CDR1 and CDR2: SGHAT and FQNNGV. The length of the CDR3 is 17 residues. Losses at the gene ends were 6 bases for V and 6 bases for J; bases not matched to a gene: 13. CDR3 nucleotide sequence: TGTGCCAGCAGGACTCCCCGGGACAGGGGCCCTCCCGGGGAGCTGTTTTTT. This encodes CASRTPRDRGPPGELFF.